Listed below are T cell receptor beta chains from one sample, sequenced in a study of blood T cell repertoires in COVID-19. Measured with immunoSEQ multiplex PCR; TCRdb has only the in-frame clones, and not every one. The sample consists of about 160,000 clones, around 74% of them appearing once. The sample was peripheral blood. These receptors all stem from a man in his 70s with acute or convalescent COVID-19. Both conserved end residues are part of each CDR3. A D gene is named only where the DNA matches it firmly. Clone size is shown for a subset of rows, as once, few, many or a class of expanded clone.

cdr3_nt | cdr3_aa | cdr3_length | v_call | clone_size | j_call | d_call
TGTGCCAGCGGCAGATTGGGGGCACAAGAGACCCAGTACTTC | CASGRLGAQETQYF | 14 | TRBV3-1/TRBV3-2 | NA | TRBJ2-5 | NA
TGTGCTAGTGGGTTTTCCCCCCTTGAAGCTTTCTTT | CASGFSPLEAFF | 12 | TRBV12-5 | NA | TRBJ1-1 | NA
TGCGCCAGCAGCTTGCGACTAGACACAGATACGCAGTATTTT | CASSLRLDTDTQYF | 14 | TRBV5-1 | NA | TRBJ2-3 | NA
TGTGCCAGTAGTATGCCCCTTGTCAGGGCGTTAGGACTAGCGGGGGAACACAATGAGCAGTTCTTC | CASSMPLVRALGLAGEHNEQFF | 22 | TRBV19 | NA | TRBJ2-1 | TRBD2
TGTGCCAGCAGAGGACAGGGGGCAGATACGCAGTATTTT | CASRGQGADTQYF | 13 | TRBV11-3 | NA | TRBJ2-3 | TRBD1
TGTGCCAGCAGCCAAGATCGCGACGAGCAGTACTTC | CASSQDRDEQYF | 12 | TRBV4-2 | NA | TRBJ2-7 | NA
TGTGCCAGCAGCGAATCCCGGAGAACCGGCCCTGAAGCTTTCTTT | CASSESRRTGPEAFF | 15 | TRBV7-2 | NA | TRBJ1-1 | NA
TGCAGCGCTGAGGGACAGGGGGACGAGCAGTACTTC | CSAEGQGDEQYF | 12 | TRBV29-1 | NA | TRBJ2-7 | TRBD1
TGTGCCAGCACCTTGTTTGGTGCGAGCTTCCATAGCAATCAGCCCCAGCATTTT | CASTLFGASFHSNQPQHF | 18 | TRBV7-8 | NA | TRBJ1-5 | NA
TGTGCCAGCAGCACACAGGGTTCCGGGGAGCTGTTTTTT | CASSTQGSGELFF | 13 | TRBV7-7 | NA | TRBJ2-2 | NA
TGCGCCAGCACCCGGACAGGTTTGAATGAGCAGTTCTTC | CASTRTGLNEQFF | 13 | TRBV5-1 | NA | TRBJ2-1 | TRBD1
TGTGCCAGCAGTTACTCGAGTAGCGGGGACTCCTACGAGCAGTACTTC | CASSYSSSGDSYEQYF | 16 | TRBV6-5 | few | TRBJ2-7 | TRBD2
TGTGCCAGCAGCTTACTACTAGCGGGAGGGGATAATCCCCACAATGAGCAGTTCTTC | CASSLLLAGGDNPHNEQFF | 19 | TRBV7-2 | NA | TRBJ2-1 | TRBD2
TGTGCCAGCAGTTACGGGAGCGGGAGTTGGGGCAATGAGCAGTTCTTC | CASSYGSGSWGNEQFF | 16 | TRBV6-2/TRBV6-3 | NA | TRBJ2-1 | TRBD2
TGTGCCAGCAGTTACTCGGGCGGGGTGGCTTACGAGCAGTACTTC | CASSYSGGVAYEQYF | 15 | TRBV6-5 | NA | TRBJ2-7 | NA
TGCGCCAGCAGCTTGGTCCCTAGCGGGAGTTCCGAGACCCAGTACTTC | CASSLVPSGSSETQYF | 16 | TRBV5-1 | NA | TRBJ2-5 | TRBD2
TGCGCCAGCAGCGAGTCGACGACAGGGTCCGGGGTGGGTGAAAAACTGTTTTTT | CASSESTTGSGVGEKLFF | 18 | TRBV5-1 | NA | TRBJ1-4 | TRBD1
TGTGCCATCCAGGAACAGGGACCCTCCATGAACACTGAAGCTTTCTTT | CAIQEQGPSMNTEAFF | 16 | TRBV10-3 | NA | TRBJ1-1 | NA
TGCGCCAGCAGCCAAGTCCAGGGCACTGAAGCTTTCTTT | CASSQVQGTEAFF | 13 | TRBV4-1 | few | TRBJ1-1 | NA
TGCGCCAGCAGTGCTAACAGGGGTGGCTACACCTTC | CASSANRGGYTF | 12 | TRBV10-1 | NA | TRBJ1-2 | TRBD1
TGTGCCAGCAGTCGGACAGGGTTCGATAATGGCTACACCTTC | CASSRTGFDNGYTF | 14 | TRBV25-1 | few | TRBJ1-2 | TRBD1
TGTGCCAGCAGATTCGGAGCTGGAAACACCATATATTTT | CASRFGAGNTIYF | 13 | TRBV2 | many | TRBJ1-3 | NA